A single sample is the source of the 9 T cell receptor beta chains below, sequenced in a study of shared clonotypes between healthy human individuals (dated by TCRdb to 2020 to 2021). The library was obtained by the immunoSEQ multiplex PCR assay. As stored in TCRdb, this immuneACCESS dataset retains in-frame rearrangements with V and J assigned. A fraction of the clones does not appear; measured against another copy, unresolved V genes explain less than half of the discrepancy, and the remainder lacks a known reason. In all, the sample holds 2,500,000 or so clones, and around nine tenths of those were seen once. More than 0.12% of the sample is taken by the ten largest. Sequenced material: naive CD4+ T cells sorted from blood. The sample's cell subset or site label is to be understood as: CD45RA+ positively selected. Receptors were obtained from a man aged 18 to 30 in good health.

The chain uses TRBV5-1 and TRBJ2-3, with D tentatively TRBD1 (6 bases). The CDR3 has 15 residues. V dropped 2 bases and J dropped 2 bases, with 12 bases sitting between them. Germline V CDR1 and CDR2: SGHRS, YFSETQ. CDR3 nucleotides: TGCGCCAGCAGCTTAGACAGGAAAATCACAGATACGCAGTATTTT. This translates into CASSLDRKITDTQYF.

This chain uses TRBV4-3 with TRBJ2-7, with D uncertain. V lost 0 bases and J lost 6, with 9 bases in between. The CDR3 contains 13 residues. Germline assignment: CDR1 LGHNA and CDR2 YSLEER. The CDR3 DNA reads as TGCGCCAGCAGCCAAGAAAGGGTCCGCGAGCAGTACTTC. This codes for CASSQERVREQYF.

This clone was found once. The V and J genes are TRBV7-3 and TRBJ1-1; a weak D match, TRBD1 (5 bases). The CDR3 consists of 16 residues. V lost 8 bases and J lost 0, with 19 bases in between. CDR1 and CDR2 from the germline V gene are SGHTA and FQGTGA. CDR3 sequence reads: CASSPFPGTLNTEAFF. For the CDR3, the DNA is TGTGCCAGCTCACCCTTTCCCGGGACCCTGAACACTGAAGCTTTCTTT.

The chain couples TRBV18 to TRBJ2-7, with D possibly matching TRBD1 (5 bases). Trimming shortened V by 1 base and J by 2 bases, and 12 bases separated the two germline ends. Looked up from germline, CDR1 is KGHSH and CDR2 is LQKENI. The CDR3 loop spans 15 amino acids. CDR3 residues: CASSPRGRDPYEQYF. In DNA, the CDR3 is TGTGCCAGCTCACCACGGGGCAGGGATCCCTACGAGCAGTACTTC.

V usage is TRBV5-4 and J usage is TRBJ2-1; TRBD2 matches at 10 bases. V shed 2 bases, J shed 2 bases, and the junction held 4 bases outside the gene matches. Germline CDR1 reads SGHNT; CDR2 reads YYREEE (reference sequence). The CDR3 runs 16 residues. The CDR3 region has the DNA TGTGCCAGCAGCTTTCACAGCGGGGGGGCCTACAATGAGCAGTTCTTC. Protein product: CASSFHSGGAYNEQFF.

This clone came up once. The CDR3 loop is CASSFRDRRYNEQFF. CDR3 bases: TGTGCCAGCAGTTTCCGGGACAGGAGATACAATGAGCAGTTCTTC. The V and J genes are TRBV28 and TRBJ2-1, with 8 bases matching TRBD1. The V segment lost 3 bases and the J segment 4 bases; nucleotides outside the gene matches: 5. In germline, CDR1 is MDHEN, CDR2 SYDVKM. The CDR3 consists of 15 residues.

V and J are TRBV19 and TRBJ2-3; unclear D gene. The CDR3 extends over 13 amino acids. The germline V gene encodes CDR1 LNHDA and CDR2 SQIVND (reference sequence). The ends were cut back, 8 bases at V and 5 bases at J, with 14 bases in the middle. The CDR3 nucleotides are TGTGCCAGTCGCCCGCTGGACGGAGATACGCAGTATTTT. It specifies CASRPLDGDTQYF.

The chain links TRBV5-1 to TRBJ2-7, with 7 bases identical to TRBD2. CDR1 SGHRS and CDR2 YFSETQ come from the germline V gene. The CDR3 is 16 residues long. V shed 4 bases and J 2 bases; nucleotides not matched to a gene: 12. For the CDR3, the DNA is TGCGCCAGCAGCCTATTAGCCGGGGGAGGGCCCTACGAGCAGTACTTC. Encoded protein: CASSLLAGGGPYEQYF. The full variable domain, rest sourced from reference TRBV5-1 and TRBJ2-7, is KAGVTQTPRYLIKTRGQQVTLSCSPISGHRSVSWYQQTPGQGLQFLFEYFSETQRNKGNFPGRFSGRQFSNSRSEMNVSTLELGDSALYLCASSLLAGGGPYEQYFGPGTRLTVT.

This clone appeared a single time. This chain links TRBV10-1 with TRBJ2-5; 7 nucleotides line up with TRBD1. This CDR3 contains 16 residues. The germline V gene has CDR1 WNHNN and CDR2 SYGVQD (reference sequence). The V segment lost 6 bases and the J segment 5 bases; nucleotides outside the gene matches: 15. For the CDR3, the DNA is TGCGCCAGCAGGGATTCCGGGACAGCGTGGGGGGAGACCCAGTACTTC. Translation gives CASRDSGTAWGETQYF.